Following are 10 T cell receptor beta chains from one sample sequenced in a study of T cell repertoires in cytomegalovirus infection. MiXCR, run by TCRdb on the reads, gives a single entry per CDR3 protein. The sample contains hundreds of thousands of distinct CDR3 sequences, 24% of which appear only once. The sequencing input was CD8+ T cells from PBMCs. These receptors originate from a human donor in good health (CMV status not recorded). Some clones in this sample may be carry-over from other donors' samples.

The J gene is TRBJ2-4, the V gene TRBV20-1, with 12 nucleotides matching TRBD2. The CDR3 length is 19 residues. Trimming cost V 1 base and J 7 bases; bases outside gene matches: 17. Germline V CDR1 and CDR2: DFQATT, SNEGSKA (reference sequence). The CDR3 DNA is TGCAGTGCTAGAGTTCCCCCGACTAGCGGGGGATACCGGAGGAACATTCAGTACTTC. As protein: CSARVPPTSGGYRRNIQYF.

The CDR3 bases are TGCAGCTCCTCGGGGGGGCCGGTCAATGAGCAGTTCTTC. Translated, it gives CSSSGGPVNEQFF. The rearrangement uses TRBV29-1 and TRBJ2-1; TRBD2 matches 8 bases. The CDR3 runs to 13 residues. The junction had 9 bases not matched to a gene; V was cut back by 8 bases and J by 6 bases. CDR1 and CDR2 from the germline V gene are SQVTM and ANQGSEA.

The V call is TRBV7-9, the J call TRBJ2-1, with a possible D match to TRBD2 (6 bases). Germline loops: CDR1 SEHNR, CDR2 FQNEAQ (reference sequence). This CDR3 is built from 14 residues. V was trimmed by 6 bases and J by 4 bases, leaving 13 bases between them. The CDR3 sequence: CASSTTRGYNEQFF. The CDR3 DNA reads TGTGCCAGCAGTACGACTAGAGGGTACAATGAGCAGTTCTTC.

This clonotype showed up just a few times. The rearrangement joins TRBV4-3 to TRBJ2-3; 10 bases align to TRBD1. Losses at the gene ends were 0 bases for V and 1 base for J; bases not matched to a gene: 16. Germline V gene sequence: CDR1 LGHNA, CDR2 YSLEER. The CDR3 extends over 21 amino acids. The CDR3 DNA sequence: TGCGCCAGCAGCCAAGACCAGACAGGGGGCTTTGTGGGGCGCGGCACAGATACGCAGTATTTT. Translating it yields CASSQDQTGGFVGRGTDTQYF.

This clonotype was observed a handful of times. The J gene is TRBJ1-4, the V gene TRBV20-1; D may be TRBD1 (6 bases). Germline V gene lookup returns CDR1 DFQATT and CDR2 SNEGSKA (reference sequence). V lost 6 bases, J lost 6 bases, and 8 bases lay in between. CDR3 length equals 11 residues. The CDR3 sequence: CSARQDEKLFF. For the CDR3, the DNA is TGCAGTGCACGACAGGATGAAAAACTGTTTTTT.

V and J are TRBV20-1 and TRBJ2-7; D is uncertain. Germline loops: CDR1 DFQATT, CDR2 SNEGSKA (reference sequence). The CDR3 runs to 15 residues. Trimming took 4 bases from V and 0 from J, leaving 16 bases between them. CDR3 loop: CSATMGSGSSYEQYF. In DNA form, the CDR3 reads TGCAGTGCTACCATGGGAAGTGGCAGCTCCTACGAGCAGTACTTC.

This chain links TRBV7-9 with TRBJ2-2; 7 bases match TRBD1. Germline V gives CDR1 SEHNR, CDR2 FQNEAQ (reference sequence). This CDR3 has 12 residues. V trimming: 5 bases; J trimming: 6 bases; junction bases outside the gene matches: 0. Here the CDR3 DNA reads TGTGCCAGCAGCGGGACAGCCGGGGAGCTGTTTTTT. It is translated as CASSGTAGELFF.

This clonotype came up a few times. In DNA form, the CDR3 reads TGTGCCAGCAGTTTGACAGGGCCTGACAATGAGCAGTTCTTC. Translation: CASSLTGPDNEQFF. The chain recombines TRBV28 with TRBJ2-1; TRBD1 matches 7 bases. This CDR3 has 14 amino acids. V lost 3 bases, J lost 5 bases, and 4 bases stayed unmatched. The germline V gene encodes CDR1 MDHEN and CDR2 SYDVKM.

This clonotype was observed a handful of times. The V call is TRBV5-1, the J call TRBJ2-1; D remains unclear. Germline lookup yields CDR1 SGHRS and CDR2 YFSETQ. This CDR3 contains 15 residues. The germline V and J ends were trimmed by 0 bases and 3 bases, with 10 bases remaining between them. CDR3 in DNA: TGCGCCAGCAGCTTGGGGTGGCGGAACTACAATGAGCAGTTCTTC. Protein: CASSLGWRNYNEQFF.

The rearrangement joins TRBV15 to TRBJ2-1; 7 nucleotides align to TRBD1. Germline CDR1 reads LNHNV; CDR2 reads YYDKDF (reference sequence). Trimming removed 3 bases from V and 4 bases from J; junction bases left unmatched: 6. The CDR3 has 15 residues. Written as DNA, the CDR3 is TGTGCCACCAGCAGTCGGAGACAGGGATACAATGAGCAGTTCTTC. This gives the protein CATSSRRQGYNEQFF.